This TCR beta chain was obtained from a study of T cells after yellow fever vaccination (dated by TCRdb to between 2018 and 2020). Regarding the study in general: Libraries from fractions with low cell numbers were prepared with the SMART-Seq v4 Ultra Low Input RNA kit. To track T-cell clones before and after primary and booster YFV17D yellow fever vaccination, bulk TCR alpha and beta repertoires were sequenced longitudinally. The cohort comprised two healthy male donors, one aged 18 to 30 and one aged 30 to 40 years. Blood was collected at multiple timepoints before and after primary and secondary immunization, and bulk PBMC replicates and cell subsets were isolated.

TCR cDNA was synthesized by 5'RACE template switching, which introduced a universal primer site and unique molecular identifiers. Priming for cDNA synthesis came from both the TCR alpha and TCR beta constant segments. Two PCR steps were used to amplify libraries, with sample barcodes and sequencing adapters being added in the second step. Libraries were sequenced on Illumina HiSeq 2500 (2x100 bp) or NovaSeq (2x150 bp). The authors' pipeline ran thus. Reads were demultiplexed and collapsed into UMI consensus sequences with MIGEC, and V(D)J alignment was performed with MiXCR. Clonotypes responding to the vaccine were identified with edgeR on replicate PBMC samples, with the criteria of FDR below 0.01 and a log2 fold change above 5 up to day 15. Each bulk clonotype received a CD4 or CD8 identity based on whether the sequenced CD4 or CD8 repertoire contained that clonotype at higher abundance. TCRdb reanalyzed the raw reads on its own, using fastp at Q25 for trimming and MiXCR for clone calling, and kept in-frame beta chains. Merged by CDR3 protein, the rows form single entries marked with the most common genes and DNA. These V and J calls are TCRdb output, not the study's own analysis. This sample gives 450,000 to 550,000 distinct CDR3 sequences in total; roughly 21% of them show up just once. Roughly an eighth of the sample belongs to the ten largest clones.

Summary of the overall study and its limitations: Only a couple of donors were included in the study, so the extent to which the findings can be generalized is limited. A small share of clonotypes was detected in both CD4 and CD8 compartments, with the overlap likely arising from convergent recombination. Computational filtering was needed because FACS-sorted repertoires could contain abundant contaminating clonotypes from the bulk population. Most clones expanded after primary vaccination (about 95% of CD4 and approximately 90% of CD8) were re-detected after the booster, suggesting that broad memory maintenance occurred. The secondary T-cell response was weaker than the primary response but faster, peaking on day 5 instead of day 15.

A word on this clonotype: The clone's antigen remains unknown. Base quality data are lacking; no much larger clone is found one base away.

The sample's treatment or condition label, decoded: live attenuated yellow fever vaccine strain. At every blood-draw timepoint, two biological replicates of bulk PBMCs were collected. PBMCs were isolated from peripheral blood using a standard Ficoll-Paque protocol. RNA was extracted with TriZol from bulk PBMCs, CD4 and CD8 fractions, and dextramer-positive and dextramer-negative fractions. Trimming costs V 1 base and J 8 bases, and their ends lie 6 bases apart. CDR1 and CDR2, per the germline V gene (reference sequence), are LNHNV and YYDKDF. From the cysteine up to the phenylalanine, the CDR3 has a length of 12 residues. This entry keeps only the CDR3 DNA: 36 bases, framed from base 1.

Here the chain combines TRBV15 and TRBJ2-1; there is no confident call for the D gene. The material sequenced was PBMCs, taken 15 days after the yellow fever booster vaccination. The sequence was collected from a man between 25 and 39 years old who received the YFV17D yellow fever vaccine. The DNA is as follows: TGTGCCACCAGCAGAGCTATCCATGAGCAGTTCTTC. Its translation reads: CATSRAIHEQFF.